Listed below are T cell receptor beta chains from one sample, sequenced in a study of a mutant IDH1 vaccine in newly diagnosed glioma. No antigen has been identified for these receptors. Profiled with immunoSEQ multiplex PCR; TCRdb holds only in-frame clones, not every one. The sample has about 48,000 clones; around 80% are singletons. This specimen consisted of PBMCs, obtained from a glioma patient whose treatment included an IDH1 peptide vaccine. The source of these receptors is a man in his forties with glioma. Each CDR3 is given without its conserved first and last residue. A D gene is named only where the DNA matches it firmly.

v_gene: TRBV7-8; j_gene: TRBJ2-5; len: 13; d_gene: TRBD2; CDR3aa: ASSRRLAGAGAQY
v_gene: TRBV7-9; j_gene: TRBJ2-7; len: 10; d_gene: NA; CDR3aa: ASSLVGYEQY
v_gene: TRBV6-4; j_gene: TRBJ2-7; len: 13; d_gene: NA; CDR3aa: ASSVRDGDDYEQY
v_gene: TRBV5-1; j_gene: TRBJ2-1; len: 13; d_gene: NA; CDR3aa: ASSLELQGHNEQF
v_gene: TRBV7-8; j_gene: TRBJ2-7; len: 17; d_gene: TRBD2; CDR3aa: ASSLIRPEGRGATYEQY
v_gene: TRBV2; j_gene: TRBJ2-1; len: 9; d_gene: TRBD1; CDR3aa: AAQGLNEQF
v_gene: TRBV28; j_gene: TRBJ1-5; len: 13; d_gene: NA; CDR3aa: ASSHSAPLDQPQH
v_gene: TRBV4-1; j_gene: TRBJ2-3; len: 16; d_gene: NA; CDR3aa: ASSQVSVRAGPTDTQY
v_gene: TRBV7-2; j_gene: TRBJ2-3; len: 12; d_gene: NA; CDR3aa: ASTVYGKTDTQY
v_gene: TRBV6-1; j_gene: TRBJ1-3; len: 16; d_gene: NA; CDR3aa: ASSESKGGVGSGNTIY
v_gene: TRBV11-2; j_gene: TRBJ2-3; len: 13; d_gene: NA; CDR3aa: ASSPWDFEGDTQY
v_gene: TRBV4-1; j_gene: TRBJ2-7; len: 14; d_gene: TRBD1; CDR3aa: ASSQGNRGLPYEQY
v_gene: TRBV4-2; j_gene: TRBJ2-3; len: 14; d_gene: TRBD2; CDR3aa: ASSQELAGGTDTQY
v_gene: TRBV4-1; j_gene: TRBJ2-7; len: 12; d_gene: NA; CDR3aa: ASSQDSEFYEQY
v_gene: TRBV6-1; j_gene: TRBJ2-5; len: 12; d_gene: NA; CDR3aa: ASSVGPAQETQY
v_gene: TRBV13; j_gene: TRBJ2-4; len: 14; d_gene: NA; CDR3aa: ASSFSSRLAKNIQY
v_gene: TRBV11-2; j_gene: TRBJ2-2; len: 14; d_gene: TRBD2; CDR3aa: ASSSIRGANTGELF